The following is a T cell receptor (beta chain) sequence with its context. This clonotype was counted a few times. Its binding antigen is unknown. Base qualities are missing; no much larger clone stands one base away. These data originate in a study of T-cell reconstitution after alpha-beta-depleted transplantation in children (dated by TCRdb to the mid-2010s). In terms of the full investigation: Using TCR repertoire profiling, the study followed T-cell immune reconstitution in a quantitative way in children after TCRalphabeta/CD19-depleted allogeneic hematopoietic cell transplantation. General study outcomes and caveats: The apparently early recovery of alphabetaT-cell counts about two months after transplant reportedly depended on only several hundred rapidly expanded clones that came from non-depleted graft cells. Over the following months the frequencies of hyperexpanded clones went down, and after one year T-cell counts and TCRbeta diversity were mostly credited to newly produced T cells. In some patients, the high TCRbeta diversity seen at day 60 was put down to recipient T cells and intrathymic progenitors that had survived conditioning.

The library was obtained by PCR. The sequencing machine was an Illumina HiSeq 2500. TCR libraries were prepared with molecular barcoding, using unique molecular identifiers to normalize TCRbeta repertoire quantification. The public reads were reprocessed in TCRdb via fastp at Q25 and MiXCR, keeping in-frame beta chains. Rows with a matching CDR3 protein are joined into one entry that keeps the most common DNA and genes. For this sample there are approximately 800,000 distinct CDR3 sequences; under 20% appear just once. The top ten hold approximately 5% of the sample. V drops 5 bases and J drops 3 bases, leaving 19 bases in between. The CDR3 runs 16 amino acids, cysteine and phenylalanine included. The entry retains the CDR3 DNA only, 48 bases that are in frame from base 1. According to the germline V gene, CDR1 reads SGHDT and CDR2 reads YYEEEE. The intended sense of this specimen's treatment or condition label: allogeneic hematopoietic cell transplantation with graft depleted of TCRalphabeta T cells and CD19 B cells. Transplant recipients were children who received TCRalphabeta/CD19-depleted allogeneic hematopoietic cell grafts.

The sequence joins TRBV5-6 to TRBJ2-3, with the D call perhaps TRBD1 or TRBD2, each one matching 6 bases. This material consisted of PBMCs, mostly from graft donor cells, taken 360 days after TCRalphabeta/CD19-depleted stem cell transplant. The sequence was collected from a male patient younger than 18 who had a stem cell transplant for acute lymphoblastic leukemia, so the T cells may come from the graft donor. The nucleotides read TGTGCCAGCAGTCATCAGGGGCCTGGGGGGACAGATACGCAGTATTTT. It translates to CASSHQGPGGTDTQYF.